What follows is one T cell receptor (beta chain) and its context. Its antigen target is currently unknown. No base quality values were provided; no much bigger clone lies one nucleotide off. PBMCs were separated by density centrifugation and stained for CD3, CD4 and CD8, after which CD4+ and CD8+ T cells were sorted on a FACSAria. Scalp biopsies and blood samples were provided by unaffected controls. The library was made by the immunoSEQ multiplex PCR assay. RNA was extracted from all samples and reverse transcribed into cDNA as template for TCR sequencing. SuperScript III was used to make first-strand cDNA, primed with a 2:1 mix of oligo-dT and random hexamers. A synthetic immune receptor repertoire was used to measure amplification bias, and any remaining bias was corrected computationally. In the source study's methods: After raw reads were preprocessed to remove errors, the CDR3 was defined following IMGT conventions as running from the conserved cysteine to phenylalanine. To get clonality, Shannon entropy was normalized by log2 of the number of productive unique TCRs and the result was subtracted from 1. CD4 or CD8 identity of scalp clones was inferred by cross-referencing scalp TCRbeta sequences with sorted blood CD4 and CD8 repertoires. What TCRdb holds here is the immuneACCESS table cut down to in-frame rearrangements. Part of the clones is not present; checked against another copy, under half of the missing clones reflect an unresolved V gene, and the others are unexplained. Clone size and the V and J calls come from that table; the DNA yielded D and trimming. The sample table holds more than 90,000 clones, of which 55% to 80% were seen once. Approximately 2.6% of the sample belongs to the ten largest clones.

Trimming at the junction amounts to 5 bases on V and 5 bases on J, and the germline ends lie 15 bases apart. From the cysteine up to the phenylalanine, the CDR3 has a length of 13 residues. CDR3 DNA only is kept here, 39 bases in frame from base 1. As encoded in the germline V gene, CDR1 is SQVTM while CDR2 is ANQGSEA. This specimen comes from a study of CD8+ T cells in alopecia areata listed by TCRdb under 2018. Background on the whole study: To study T cell clonal expansion in alopecia areata, the researchers applied high-throughput TCRbeta sequencing to both the C3H/HeJ mouse model and human patients. RNA was extracted with the PAXgene miRNA kit for fixed scalp, the miRNeasy kit for PBMCs, and the RNeasy kit for mouse skin. Scalp tissue and sorted CD4+ and CD8+ peripheral blood T cells from patchy and totalis/universalis alopecia areata patients and from healthy controls were covered by human TCRbeta sequencing. Clonality in the scalp was compared among normal scalp (n=4), patchy alopecia areata scalp (n=8), and alopecia totalis/universalis scalp (n=8). Amplification of TCRbeta CDR3 regions was done by immunoSEQ multiplex PCR using 35 Vbeta forward primers and 13 Jbeta reverse primers. The paper's findings and limits, for the study overall: Higher clonality and more expanded CD8+ clones were observed in lesional scalp than in normal scalp, particularly in alopecia totalis/universalis, a finding suggestive of antigenic drive. Unlike mouse skin, where gammadelta T cells dominate, normal human skin contains resident alphabeta T cells that get sequenced too, which complicates analysis of the scalp TCR repertoire. Compared with mice, TCR sequences shared between patients were less clear, possibly partly because of HLA diversity across the patient population.

This sequence was found in a human donor in good health. Here the chain combines TRBV29-1 and TRBJ1-2; TRBD1 is a possible D gene, resting on 5 matching bases. Source material: CD4+ T cells sorted from blood. The CDR3 reads CSVSRGAGYGYTF. The sequenced DNA is TGCAGCGTTAGCAGAGGGGCAGGGTATGGCTACACCTTC.